This T cell receptor (beta chain) was documented in a study of blood T cell repertoires in COVID-19. CDR1 and CDR2 (germline): LGHDT, YNNKEL (reference sequence). The CDR3 has 15 amino acids. The ends were cut back, 1 base at V and 6 bases at J, with 15 bases in the middle. Measured with immunoSEQ multiplex PCR; TCRdb has only the in-frame clones, and not every one. The sample records more than 300,000 clones, more than 90% being singletons. Input material: PBMCs or T cells enriched from blood (not recorded which). V gene TRBV3-1 (or the pseudogene TRBV3-2) combines with J gene TRBJ2-5, with D maybe TRBD2 (6 bases). The TCR comes from a woman aged 25 to 45 who had been exposed to COVID-19. The CDR3 is CASSQAFRDLKTQYF. The CDR3 DNA reads TGTGCCAGCAGCCAAGCGTTTCGGGACTTAAAGACCCAGTACTTC.